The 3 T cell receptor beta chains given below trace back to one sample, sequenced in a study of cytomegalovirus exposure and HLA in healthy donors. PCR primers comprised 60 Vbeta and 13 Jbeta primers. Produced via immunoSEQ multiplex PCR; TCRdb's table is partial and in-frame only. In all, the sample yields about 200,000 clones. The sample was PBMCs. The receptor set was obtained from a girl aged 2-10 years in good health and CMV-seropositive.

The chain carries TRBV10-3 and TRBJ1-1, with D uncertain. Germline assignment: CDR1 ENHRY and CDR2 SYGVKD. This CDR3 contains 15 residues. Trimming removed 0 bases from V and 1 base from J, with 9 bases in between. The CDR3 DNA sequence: TGTGCCATCAGTGAGTCGACTCGGGGGAACACTGAAGCTTTCTTT. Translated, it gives CAISESTRGNTEAFF.

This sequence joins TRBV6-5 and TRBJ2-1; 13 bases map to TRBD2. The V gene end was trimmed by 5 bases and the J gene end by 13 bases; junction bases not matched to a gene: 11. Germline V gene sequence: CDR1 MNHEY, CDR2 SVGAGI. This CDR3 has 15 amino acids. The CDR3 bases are TGTGCCAGCAGTAAAACAGGGACTAGCGGGATTCCCCAGTTCTTC. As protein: CASSKTGTSGIPQFF.

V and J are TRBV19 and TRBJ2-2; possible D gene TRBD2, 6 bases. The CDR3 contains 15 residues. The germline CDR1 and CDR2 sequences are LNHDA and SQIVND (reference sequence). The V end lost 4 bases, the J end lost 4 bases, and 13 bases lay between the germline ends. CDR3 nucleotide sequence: TGTGCCAGTAGTAACCAGGACTACACCACCGGGGAGCTGTTTTTT. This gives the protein CASSNQDYTTGELFF.